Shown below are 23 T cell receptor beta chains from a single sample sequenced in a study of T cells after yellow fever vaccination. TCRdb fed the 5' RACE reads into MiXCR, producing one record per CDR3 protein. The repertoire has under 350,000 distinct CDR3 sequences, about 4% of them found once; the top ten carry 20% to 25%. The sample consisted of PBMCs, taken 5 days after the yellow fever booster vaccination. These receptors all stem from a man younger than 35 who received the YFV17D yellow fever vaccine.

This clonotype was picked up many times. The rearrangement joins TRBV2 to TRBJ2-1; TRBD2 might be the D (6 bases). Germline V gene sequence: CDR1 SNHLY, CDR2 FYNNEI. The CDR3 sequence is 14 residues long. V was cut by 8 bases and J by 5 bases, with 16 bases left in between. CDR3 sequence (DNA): TGTGCCAGCCGCCTATGGGGGGAGGACAATGAGCAGTTCTTC. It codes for CASRLWGEDNEQFF.

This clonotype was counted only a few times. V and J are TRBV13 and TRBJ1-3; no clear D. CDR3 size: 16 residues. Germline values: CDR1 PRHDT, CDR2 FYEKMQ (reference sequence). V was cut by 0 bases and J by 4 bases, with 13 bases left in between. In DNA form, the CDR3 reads TGTGCCAGCAGCTTAGGAGGTAGAGTAGCCGGAAACACCATATATTTT. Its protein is CASSLGGRVAGNTIYF.

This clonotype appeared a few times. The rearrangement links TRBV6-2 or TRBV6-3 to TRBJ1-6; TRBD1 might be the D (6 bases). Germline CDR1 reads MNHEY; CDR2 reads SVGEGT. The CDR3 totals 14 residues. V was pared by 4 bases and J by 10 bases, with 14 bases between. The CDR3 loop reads CASSWGPPGSPLHF. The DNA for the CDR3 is TGTGCCAGCAGTTGGGGGCCCCCAGGGTCACCCCTCCACTTT.

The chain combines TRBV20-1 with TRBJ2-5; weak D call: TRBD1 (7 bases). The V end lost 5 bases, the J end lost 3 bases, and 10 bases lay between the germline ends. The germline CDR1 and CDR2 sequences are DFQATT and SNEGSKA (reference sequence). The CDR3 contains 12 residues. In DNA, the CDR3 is TGCAGTGCTGGCGGGACAGAAGAGACCCAGTACTTC. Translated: CSAGGTEETQYF.

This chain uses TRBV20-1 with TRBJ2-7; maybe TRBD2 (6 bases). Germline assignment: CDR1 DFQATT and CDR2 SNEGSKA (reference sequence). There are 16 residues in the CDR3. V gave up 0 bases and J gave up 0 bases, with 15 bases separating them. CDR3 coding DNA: TGCAGTGCTAGAGATCGGGACTCAGGAGACTCCTACGAGCAGTACTTC. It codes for CSARDRDSGDSYEQYF.

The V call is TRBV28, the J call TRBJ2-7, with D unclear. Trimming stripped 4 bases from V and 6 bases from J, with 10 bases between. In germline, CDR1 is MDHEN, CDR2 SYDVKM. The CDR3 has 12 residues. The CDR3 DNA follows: TGTGCCAGCAGTTCAGATCTACGCGAGCAGTACGTC. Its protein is CASSSDLREQYV.

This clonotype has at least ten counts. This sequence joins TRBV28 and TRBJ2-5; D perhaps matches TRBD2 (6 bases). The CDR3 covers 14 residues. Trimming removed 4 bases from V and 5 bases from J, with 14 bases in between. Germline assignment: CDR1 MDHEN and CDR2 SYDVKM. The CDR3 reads CASSWEVEGETQYF. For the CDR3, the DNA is TGTGCCAGCAGTTGGGAGGTGGAAGGGGAGACCCAGTACTTC.

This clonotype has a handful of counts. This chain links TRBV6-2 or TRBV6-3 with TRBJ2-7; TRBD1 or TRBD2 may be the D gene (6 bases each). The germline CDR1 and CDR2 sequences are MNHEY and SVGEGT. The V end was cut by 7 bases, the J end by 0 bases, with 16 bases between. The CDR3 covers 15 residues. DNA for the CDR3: TGTGCCAGCACCTCGGGGGCCGTACTCTCCTACGAGCAGTACTTC. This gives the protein CASTSGAVLSYEQYF.

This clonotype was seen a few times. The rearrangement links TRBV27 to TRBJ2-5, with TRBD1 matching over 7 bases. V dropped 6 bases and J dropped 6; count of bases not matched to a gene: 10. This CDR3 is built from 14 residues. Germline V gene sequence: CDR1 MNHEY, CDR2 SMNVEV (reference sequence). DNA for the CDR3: TGTGCCAGCAGGTCCCAGGGGGTAGTGAAGACCCAGTACTTC. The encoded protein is CASRSQGVVKTQYF.

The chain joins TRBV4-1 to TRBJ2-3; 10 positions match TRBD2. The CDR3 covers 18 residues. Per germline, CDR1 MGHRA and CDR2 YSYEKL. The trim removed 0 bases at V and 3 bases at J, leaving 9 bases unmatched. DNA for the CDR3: TGCGCCAGCAGCCAAGATGACATCCTAGCGGGGGCTACAGATACGCAGTATTTT. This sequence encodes CASSQDDILAGATDTQYF.

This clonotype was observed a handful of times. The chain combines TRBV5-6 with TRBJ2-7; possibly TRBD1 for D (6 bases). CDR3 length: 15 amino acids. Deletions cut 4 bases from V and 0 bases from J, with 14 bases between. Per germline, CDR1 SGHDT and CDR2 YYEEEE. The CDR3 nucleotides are TGTGCCAGCAGCCTCACCTACAGGGCCTCCTACGAGCAGTACGTC. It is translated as CASSLTYRASYEQYV.

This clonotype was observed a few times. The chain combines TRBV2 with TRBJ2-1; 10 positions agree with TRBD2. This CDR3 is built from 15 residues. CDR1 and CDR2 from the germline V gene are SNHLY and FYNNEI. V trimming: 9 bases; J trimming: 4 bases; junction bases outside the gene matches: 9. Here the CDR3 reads CARSSERGGYNEQFF. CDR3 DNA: TGTGCCAGAAGCTCCGAGCGGGGGGGATACAATGAGCAGTTCTTC. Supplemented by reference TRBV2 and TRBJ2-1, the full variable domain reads EPEVTQTPSHQVTQMGQEVILRCVPISNHLYFYWYRQILGQKVEFLVSFYNNEISEKSEIFDDQFSVERPDGSNFTLKIRSTKLEDSAMYFCARSSERGGYNEQFFGPGTRLTVL.

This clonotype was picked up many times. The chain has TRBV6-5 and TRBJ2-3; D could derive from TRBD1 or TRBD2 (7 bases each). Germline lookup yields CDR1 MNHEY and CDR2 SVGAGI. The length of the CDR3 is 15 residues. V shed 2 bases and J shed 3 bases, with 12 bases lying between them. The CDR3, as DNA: TGTGCCAGCAGTTACGGTCAGGGGGGGACAGATACGCAGTATTTT. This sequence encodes CASSYGQGGTDTQYF.

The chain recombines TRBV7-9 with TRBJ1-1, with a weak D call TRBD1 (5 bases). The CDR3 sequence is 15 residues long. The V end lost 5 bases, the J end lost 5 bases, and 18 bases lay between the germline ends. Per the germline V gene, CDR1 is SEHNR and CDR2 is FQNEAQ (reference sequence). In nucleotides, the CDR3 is TGTGCCAGCAGCCAACCCCATGGGGCGGCAACTGAAGCTTTCTTT. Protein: CASSQPHGAATEAFF.

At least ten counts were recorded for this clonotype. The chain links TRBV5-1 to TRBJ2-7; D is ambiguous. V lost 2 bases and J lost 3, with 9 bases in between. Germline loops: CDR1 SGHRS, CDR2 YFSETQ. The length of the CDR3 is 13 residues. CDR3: CASSFEADYEQYF. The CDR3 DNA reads TGCGCCAGCAGCTTCGAAGCTGACTACGAGCAGTACTTC.

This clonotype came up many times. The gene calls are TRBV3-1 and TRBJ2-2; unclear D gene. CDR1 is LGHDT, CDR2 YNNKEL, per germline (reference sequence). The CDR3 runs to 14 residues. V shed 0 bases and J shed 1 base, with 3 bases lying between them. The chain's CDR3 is CASSQDWNTGELFF. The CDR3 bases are TGTGCCAGCAGCCAAGACTGGAACACCGGGGAGCTGTTTTTT.

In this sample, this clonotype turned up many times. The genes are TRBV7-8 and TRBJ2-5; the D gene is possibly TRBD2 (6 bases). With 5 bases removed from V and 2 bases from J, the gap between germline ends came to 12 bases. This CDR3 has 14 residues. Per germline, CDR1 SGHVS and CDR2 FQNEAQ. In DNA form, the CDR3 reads TGTGCCAGCAGCCACCGGACTACTCAAGAGACCCAGTACTTC. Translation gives CASSHRTTQETQYF.

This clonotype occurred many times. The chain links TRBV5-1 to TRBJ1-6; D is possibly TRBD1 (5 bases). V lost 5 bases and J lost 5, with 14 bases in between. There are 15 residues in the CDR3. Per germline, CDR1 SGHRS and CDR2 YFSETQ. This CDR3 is CASRRSGTDNSPLHF. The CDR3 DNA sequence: TGCGCCAGCAGGAGGTCGGGGACCGATAATTCACCCCTCCACTTT.

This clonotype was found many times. CDR3 sequence reads: CASSFSPHEQYF. The CDR3, as DNA: TGTGCCAGCAGCTTCTCCCCCCACGAGCAGTACTTC. The chain links TRBV14 to TRBJ2-7; D is unresolved. V was clipped by 5 bases and J by 5 bases, with 10 bases between them. CDR1 and CDR2 (germline): SGHDN, FVKESK. This CDR3 spans 12 amino acids. The variable domain in full, completed from reference TRBV14 and TRBJ2-7, reads EAGVTQFPSHSVIEKGQTVTLRCDPISGHDNLYWYRRVMGKEIKFLLHFVKESKQDESGMPNNRFLAERTGGTYSTLKVQPAELEDSGVYFCASSFSPHEQYFGPGTRLTVT.

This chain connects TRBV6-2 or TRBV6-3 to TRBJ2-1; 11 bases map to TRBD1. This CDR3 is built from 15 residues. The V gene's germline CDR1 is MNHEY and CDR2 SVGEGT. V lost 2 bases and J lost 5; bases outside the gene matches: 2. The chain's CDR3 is CASSYRTGGHNEQFF. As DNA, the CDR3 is TGTGCCAGCAGTTACCGGACAGGGGGCCACAATGAGCAGTTCTTC.

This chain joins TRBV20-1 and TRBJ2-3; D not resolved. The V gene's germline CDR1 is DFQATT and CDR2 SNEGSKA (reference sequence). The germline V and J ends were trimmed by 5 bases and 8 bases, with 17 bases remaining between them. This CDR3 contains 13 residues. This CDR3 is CSALSGPPGTQYF. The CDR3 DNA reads TGCAGTGCTTTGTCGGGTCCCCCCGGTACGCAGTATTTT.

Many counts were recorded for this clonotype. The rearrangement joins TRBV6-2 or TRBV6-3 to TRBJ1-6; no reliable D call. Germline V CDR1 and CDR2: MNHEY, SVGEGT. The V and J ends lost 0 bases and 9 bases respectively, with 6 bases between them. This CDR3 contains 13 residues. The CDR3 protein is CASSYSEGSPLHF. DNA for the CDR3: TGTGCCAGCAGTTACTCCGAGGGTTCACCCCTCCACTTT.

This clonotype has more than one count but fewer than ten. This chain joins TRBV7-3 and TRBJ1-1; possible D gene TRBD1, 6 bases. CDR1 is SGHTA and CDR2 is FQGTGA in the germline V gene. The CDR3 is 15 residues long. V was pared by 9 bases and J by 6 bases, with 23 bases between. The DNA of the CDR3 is TGTGCCAGGCGGGGGGCGGACAGCCGTAGCGCTGAAGCTTTCTTT. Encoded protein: CARRGADSRSAEAFF.